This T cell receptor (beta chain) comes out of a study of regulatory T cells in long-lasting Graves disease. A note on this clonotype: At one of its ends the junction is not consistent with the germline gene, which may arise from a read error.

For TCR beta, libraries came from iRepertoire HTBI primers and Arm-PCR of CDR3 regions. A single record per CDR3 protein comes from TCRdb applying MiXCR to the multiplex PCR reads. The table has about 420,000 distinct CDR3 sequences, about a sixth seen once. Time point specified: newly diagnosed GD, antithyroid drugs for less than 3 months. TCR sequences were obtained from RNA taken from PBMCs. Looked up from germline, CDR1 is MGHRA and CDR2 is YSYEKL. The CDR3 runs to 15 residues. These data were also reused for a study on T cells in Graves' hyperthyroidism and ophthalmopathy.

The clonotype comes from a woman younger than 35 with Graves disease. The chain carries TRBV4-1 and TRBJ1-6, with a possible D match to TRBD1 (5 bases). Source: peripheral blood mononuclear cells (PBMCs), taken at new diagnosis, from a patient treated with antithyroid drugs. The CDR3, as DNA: TGCGCCAGCAGCCAAGTCCCTTCGGGGCCTTCAGCCCTCCACTTT. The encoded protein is CASSQVPSGPSALHF.